The next 29 T cell receptor beta chains were all read from a single sample in a study of T cell changes during pregnancy in multiple sclerosis. Clones were read by immunoSEQ multiplex PCR, and TCRdb kept only the in-frame ones, dropping some. The table lists tens of thousands of clones, about 93% of them singletons. The input for sequencing was CD4+ T cells from peripheral blood mononuclear cells, taken in the third trimester of pregnancy. The receptors shown here come from a female donor with multiple sclerosis, enrolled in a pregnancy study.

The table lists this clone with a count of one. V usage is TRBV6-5 and J usage is TRBJ1-1; tentatively, D is TRBD1 (6 bases). The V end lost 2 bases, the J end lost 4 bases, and 14 bases lay between the germline ends. The CDR3 has 15 amino acids. Germline values: CDR1 MNHEY, CDR2 SVGAGI. CDR3 sequence (DNA): TGTGCCAGCAGTTACAGGACAGTTCAGCCCACTGAAGCTTTCTTT. Amino acids: CASSYRTVQPTEAFF.

The chain uses TRBV11-2 and TRBJ1-2, with a weak D call TRBD1 (6 bases). CDR3 length: 15 residues. The ends were cut back, 0 bases at V and 8 bases at J, with 16 bases in the middle. The germline V gene has CDR1 SGHAT and CDR2 FQNNGV. CDR3 coding DNA: TGTGCCAGCAGCTTAGATCACGGGGGGGCTAGCGGCTACACCTTC. Protein sequence: CASSLDHGGASGYTF.

A remark on this clone: The junction departs from germline at one end; a sequencing error may be responsible. DNA of the CDR3: TGTGCCAGCAGCCCTGGGACTAGATCCTACGAGCTGTACTTC. It translates to CASSPGTRSYELYF. J is TRBJ2-7 and V is TRBV7-2; 8 bases are shared with TRBD2. CDR1 is SGHTA and CDR2 is FQGNSA in the germline V gene. CDR3 length equals 14 residues. The full variable domain, with the rest looked up from reference TRBV7-2 and TRBJ2-7, is GAGVSQSPSNKVTEKGKDVELRCDPISGHTALYWYRQSLGQGLEFLIYFQGNSAPDKSGLPSDRFSAERTGGSVSTLTIQRTQQEDSAVYLCASSPGTRSYELYFGPGTRLTVT.

The chain combines TRBV10-3 with TRBJ2-5, with D possibly matching TRBD1 (5 bases). Per the germline V gene, CDR1 is ENHRY and CDR2 is SYGVKD. CDR3 length: 12 amino acids. Deletions cut 5 bases from V and 2 bases from J, with 6 bases between. The CDR3 reads CAISQGQETQYF. In nucleotides, the CDR3 is TGTGCCATCAGTCAGGGTCAAGAGACCCAGTACTTC.

The chain links TRBV19 to TRBJ1-3; a possible D gene is TRBD1 (5 bases). The V end was cut by 3 bases, the J end by 0 bases, with 18 bases between. Per germline, CDR1 LNHDA and CDR2 SQIVND (reference sequence). The CDR3 totals 18 residues. CDR3 region: CASSIVSGQLASGNTIYF. CDR3 nucleotides: TGTGCCAGTAGTATTGTCTCCGGACAACTGGCCTCTGGAAACACCATATATTTT. The full variable domain, rest sourced from reference TRBV19 and TRBJ1-3, is DGGITQSPKYLFRKEGQNVTLSCEQNLNHDAMYWYRQDPGQGLRLIYYSQIVNDFQKGDIAEGYSVSREKKESFPLTVTSAQKNPTAFYLCASSIVSGQLASGNTIYFGEGSWLTVV.

This clone was counted a single time. This rearrangement joins TRBV7-2 to TRBJ2-3; D is ambiguous. CDR1 is SGHTA, CDR2 FQGNSA, per germline. Trimming took 5 bases from V and 1 from J, leaving 13 bases between them. This CDR3 contains 15 residues. CDR3: CASSPSRFRTDTQYF. In DNA, the CDR3 is TGTGCCAGCAGCCCCTCTAGATTCCGCACAGATACGCAGTATTTT.

The chain employs TRBV7-9 and TRBJ2-5; 11 bases are shared with TRBD2. V gave up 3 bases and J gave up 5 bases; unmatched junction bases: 5. The germline V gene has CDR1 SEHNR and CDR2 FQNEAQ (reference sequence). The CDR3 totals 15 residues. In DNA form, the CDR3 reads TGTGCCAGCAGCTTTAGCGGGGGGGCCGGGGAGACCCAGTACTTC. This codes for CASSFSGGAGETQYF.

The CDR3 here is CASSYLAGEQFF. CDR3 DNA: TGTGCCAGCAGTTACCTAGCCGGTGAGCAGTTCTTC. This rearrangement joins TRBV6-5 to TRBJ2-1, with a weak D call TRBD2 (5 bases). The germline CDR1 and CDR2 sequences are MNHEY and SVGAGI. The CDR3 loop spans 12 amino acids. V lost 2 bases, J lost 9 bases, and 8 bases lay in between.

The rearrangement links TRBV7-9 to TRBJ2-2, with TRBD1 identical over 9 bases. J was trimmed by 7 bases and V by 5 bases; bases with no gene match: 5. This CDR3 has 14 amino acids. CDR1 and CDR2 from the germline V gene are SEHNR and FQNEAQ (reference sequence). The CDR3 coding sequence is TGTGCCAGCAGCCAACAGGGGGCCGACGGGGAGCTGTTTTTT. Residues: CASSQQGADGELFF.

The rearrangement joins TRBV5-1 to TRBJ1-5; D gene unclear. V lost 0 bases and J lost 3, with 10 bases in between. Germline V gives CDR1 SGHRS, CDR2 YFSETQ. This CDR3 has 15 residues. Here the CDR3 reads CASSLGQAPNQPQHF. CDR3 sequence (DNA): TGCGCCAGCAGCTTGGGGCAGGCCCCCAATCAGCCCCAGCATTTT.

The chain links TRBV19 to TRBJ1-1; TRBD1 matches at 7 bases. V gave up 3 bases and J gave up 5 bases; unmatched junction bases: 6. CDR1 is LNHDA, CDR2 SQIVND, per germline (reference sequence). The CDR3 totals 14 residues. CDR3 sequence (DNA): TGTGCCAGTAGTATCCCAGGGGGTTATACTGAAGCTTTCTTT. Translating gives CASSIPGGYTEAFF.

V is TRBV2 and J is TRBJ2-1; 10 bases line up with TRBD1. The CDR3 runs 15 residues. The junction had 5 bases not matched to a gene; V was cut back by 6 bases and J by 3 bases. Germline CDR1 SNHLY, CDR2 FYNNEI. The CDR3 DNA sequence: TGTGCCAGCAGGGTCGGACAGGGGGACTACAATGAGCAGTTCTTC. As protein: CASRVGQGDYNEQFF.

This rearrangement joins TRBV7-6 to TRBJ1-5; 7 bases align to TRBD1. Trimming removed 1 base from V and 6 bases from J; junction bases left unmatched: 3. From germline, CDR1 is SGHVS and CDR2 FNYEAQ. The CDR3 runs to 14 residues. Here the CDR3 reads CASSLGDSGQPQHF. The CDR3 bases are TGTGCCAGCAGCTTAGGGGACAGCGGTCAGCCCCAGCATTTT.

The chain has TRBV5-1 and TRBJ1-6, with D tentatively TRBD1 (5 bases). This CDR3 is built from 16 residues. Looked up from germline, CDR1 is SGHRS and CDR2 is YFSETQ. V shed 4 bases and J shed 9 bases, with 20 bases lying between them. Written as DNA, the CDR3 is TGCGCCAGCAGCCGATCCGGGGACTTGGGCGGTTCACCCCTCCACTTT. It encodes CASSRSGDLGGSPLHF. The full variable domain, rest sourced from reference TRBV5-1 and TRBJ1-6, is KAGVTQTPRYLIKTRGQQVTLSCSPISGHRSVSWYQQTPGQGLQFLFEYFSETQRNKGNFPGRFSGRQFSNSRSEMNVSTLELGDSALYLCASSRSGDLGGSPLHFGNGTRLTVT.

This chain connects TRBV9 to TRBJ2-1, with 9 bases lining up with TRBD2. CDR1 and CDR2 (germline): SGDLS, YYNGEE. This CDR3 is 14 amino acids long. The junction had 6 bases not matched to a gene; V was cut back by 2 bases and J by 9 bases. This CDR3 is CASSVPAGGSEQFF. In DNA, the CDR3 is TGTGCCAGCAGCGTCCCAGCGGGGGGCAGTGAGCAGTTCTTC. Full variable domain (remainder filled in from reference TRBV9 and TRBJ2-1): DSGVTQTPKHLITATGQRVTLRCSPRSGDLSVYWYQQSLDQGLQFLIQYYNGEERAKGNILERFSAQQFPDLHSELNLSSLELGDSALYFCASSVPAGGSEQFFGPGTRLTVL.

The chain joins TRBV30 to TRBJ2-7, with TRBD1 identical over 8 bases. This CDR3 is built from 14 residues. V was clipped by 3 bases and J by 2 bases; unmatched bases: 6. CDR1 and CDR2 from the germline V gene are GTSNPN and SVGIG (reference sequence). CDR3 DNA sequence: TGTGCCTGGAGGAGAGACAGGGGTCCCTACGAGCAGTACTTC. This translates into CAWRRDRGPYEQYF.

The V gene is TRBV5-8, the J gene TRBJ2-1, with D tentatively TRBD2 (5 bases). CDR1 is SGHTS, CDR2 YDEGEE, per germline. This CDR3 has 15 amino acids. Deletions cut 1 base from V and 4 bases from J, with 12 bases between. DNA of the CDR3: TGTGCCAGCAGCTTGAGAGAGGGCCGGTACAATGAGCAGTTCTTC. It codes for CASSLREGRYNEQFF.

The V call is TRBV27, the J call TRBJ2-7; TRBD1 aligns across 7 bases. The V gene's germline CDR1 is MNHEY and CDR2 SMNVEV (reference sequence). The V segment lost 4 bases and the J segment 2 bases; nucleotides outside the gene matches: 8. The CDR3 extends over 15 amino acids. CDR3 coding DNA: TGTGCCAGCAGTTCTGACCGGGACAGAACCTACGAGCAGTACTTC. It encodes CASSSDRDRTYEQYF.

The chain links TRBV9 to TRBJ2-1, with TRBD2 matching 9 bases. The CDR3 contains 16 residues. Germline trimming cut 0 bases from V and 4 bases from J; bases unmatched to any gene: 5. The germline CDR1 and CDR2 sequences are SGDLS and YYNGEE. CDR3 DNA: TGTGCCAGCAGCGTAGTAGGACTAGCGCGTTACAATGAGCAGTTCTTC. Translation gives CASSVVGLARYNEQFF.

The chain employs TRBV5-1 and TRBJ2-3, with 12 positions matching TRBD1. The CDR3 is made up of 14 amino acids. Trimming cost V 4 bases and J 6 bases; bases outside gene matches: 3. The germline V gene has CDR1 SGHRS and CDR2 YFSETQ. CDR3 protein: CASSGGTGGDTQYF. The CDR3 DNA sequence: TGCGCCAGCAGCGGAGGGACAGGGGGCGATACGCAGTATTTT.

The CDR3 protein is CASSSRDRGWDEQFF. In DNA form, the CDR3 reads TGTGCCAGCAGTTCCCGGGACAGGGGATGGGATGAGCAGTTCTTC. The V gene is TRBV27, the J gene TRBJ2-1; 10 positions match TRBD1. Per germline, CDR1 MNHEY and CDR2 SMNVEV (reference sequence). V was clipped by 4 bases and J by 8 bases; unmatched bases: 8. The CDR3 runs 15 residues.

The chain combines TRBV9 with TRBJ2-7; a possible D gene is TRBD1 (5 bases). This CDR3 comprises 13 residues. Germline V gene lookup returns CDR1 SGDLS and CDR2 YYNGEE. The ends were cut back, 3 bases at V and 6 bases at J, with 13 bases in the middle. The CDR3 loop reads CASSANRQGEQYF. The CDR3 DNA reads as TGTGCCAGCAGCGCAAACCGGCAGGGCGAGCAGTACTTC.

The chain has TRBV9 and TRBJ2-7; TRBD1 aligns across 10 bases. The germline gives CDR1 SGDLS, CDR2 YYNGEE. J lost 3 bases, V lost 2 bases, and 5 bases had no gene match. CDR3 length: 15 residues. The CDR3 spells CASSVGGTGVYEQYF. Written as DNA, the CDR3 is TGTGCCAGCAGCGTCGGGGGGACAGGGGTCTACGAGCAGTACTTC.

The sample holds a few counts of this clone. The V gene is TRBV7-9, the J gene TRBJ1-1; 7 nucleotides align to TRBD1. V was pared by 1 base and J by 8 bases, with 7 bases of the junction left unmatched. The CDR3 has 14 residues. CDR1 SEHNR and CDR2 FQNEAQ come from the germline V gene (reference sequence). The CDR3 spells CASSLVRLQGEAFF. CDR3 bases: TGTGCCAGCAGCTTAGTTCGATTACAGGGGGAAGCTTTCTTT.

The V call is TRBV19, the J call TRBJ2-1; TRBD1 matches at 7 bases. V shed 3 bases and J 6 bases; nucleotides not matched to a gene: 2. The CDR3 contains 13 residues. CDR1 is LNHDA, CDR2 SQIVND, per germline (reference sequence). Here the CDR3 reads CASSMTGSNEQFF. Written as DNA, the CDR3 is TGTGCCAGTAGTATGACAGGGTCCAATGAGCAGTTCTTC.

The V gene is TRBV11-2, the J gene TRBJ2-5; the match to TRBD1 covers 7 bases. Germline-derived CDR1 and CDR2 are SGHAT and FQNNGV. This CDR3 has 15 residues. V gave up 5 bases and J gave up 0 bases; unmatched junction bases: 6. The CDR3 coding sequence is TGTGCCAGCAGCCCGGGACAGCTGTACCAAGAGACCCAGTACTTC. It specifies CASSPGQLYQETQYF.

The rearrangement uses TRBV29-1 and TRBJ2-7, with D unresolved. V lost 4 bases to trimming and J lost 1 base, with 5 bases between them. This CDR3 is 11 amino acids long. Germline V gives CDR1 SQVTM, CDR2 ANQGSEA. The DNA for the CDR3 is TGCAGCGTTGCTCTGTCCTACGAGCAGTACTTC. It specifies CSVALSYEQYF.

The chain is built from TRBV2 and TRBJ1-2, with TRBD1 matching 7 bases. In germline, CDR1 is SNHLY, CDR2 FYNNEI. The CDR3 loop spans 13 amino acids. Germline trimming cut 5 bases from V and 5 bases from J; bases unmatched to any gene: 5. In nucleotides, the CDR3 is TGTGCCAGCAGTTCGACAGGGACATATGGCTACACCTTC. Residues: CASSSTGTYGYTF.

The chain links TRBV7-8 to TRBJ1-1, with 9 bases that match TRBD1. Germline trimming cut 3 bases from V and 1 base from J; bases unmatched to any gene: 3. The CDR3 runs to 15 residues. Germline CDR1 SGHVS, CDR2 FQNEAQ. The CDR3 spells CASSLPGQGNTEAFF. DNA for the CDR3: TGTGCCAGCAGCTTGCCGGGACAGGGGAACACTGAAGCTTTCTTT.